This T cell receptor (beta chain) was captured by sequencing in a study of T-cell memory formation after mild COVID-19 (dated by TCRdb to the early 2020s). About the investigation overall: TCR sequence clusters from the two donors were largely donor specific. In a couple of donors, T-cell clones that expanded and contracted after mild COVID-19 were tracked by sequencing TCRalpha and TCRbeta repertoires over time. The cohort was made up of two young adult volunteers, one female and one male, who were previously healthy. What the authors observed across the whole study: SARS-CoV-2 specificity of the second-wave clones peaking on day 37 was not confirmed. Clones that contracted from day 15 to 85 showed balanced CD4/CD8 phenotypes, whereas a second wave of clones that expanded from day 15 to 37 leaned towards CD4+. Contracting CD4+ clones turned up mainly in the CM and EM memory subsets, whereas EMRA was where CD8+ clones were enriched. The study covered only a couple of mild cases, and larger cohorts including severe cases with pre-infection samples were considered necessary. Some responding clones were detected in pre-infection memory, suggesting pre-existing cross-reactive memory T cells joined the SARS-CoV-2 response.

The sample was run on an Illumina NovaSeq 6000. cDNA libraries for TCRalpha and TCRbeta were prepared by 5'RACE using constant-segment primers, with sample barcodes and unique molecular identifiers added. RNA was extracted from every sample with Trizol reagent. Library amplification was performed in two PCR steps, and a second sample barcode and Illumina TruSeq adapters were introduced in the second step. Sequencing of the libraries was done on an Illumina NovaSeq, producing 2 x 150 bp paired-end reads. The original methods were these. Demultiplexing of reads and collapsing into UMI-guided consensus sequences were performed with migec v1.2.7. With mixcr v2.1.11, UMI consensuses were aligned to TRA and TRB V and J templates and assembled into clonotypes. A clonotype was counted as expanded or contracted only when both edgeR and NoisET called the clonotype significant, with the noise models trained on biological replicates. edgeR calls used a false discovery rate-adjusted p below 0.01 and a log2 fold-change threshold of 1. As an exploratory analysis of dynamics, max-normalized trajectories of the 1000 most abundant clonotypes were examined with PCA combined with hierarchical clustering. Separately sequenced CD4+ and CD8+ repertoires were used to assign a CD4 or CD8 phenotype to each responding clone. TCRdb reran the public reads through fastp at Q25 and MiXCR, keeping productive beta chains. One record per CDR3 amino acid sequence lists the most common genes and DNA. The V and J calls, along with clone size, are taken from TCRdb and not from the paper's own processing. The sample table records about 400,000 distinct CDR3 sequences; approximately 15% of these occur just once. The top ten constitute 20% to 25% of the sample.

Trimming takes 2 bases off V and 8 bases off J; junction bases not matched to a gene: 6. Spanning cysteine to phenylalanine, the CDR3 consists of 14 amino acids. Solely the CDR3 DNA is kept, with 42 bases framed from the first base. The CDR1 and CDR2 encoded by the germline V gene are SGHRS and YFSETQ. This clonotype has only a few counts. Its antigen specificity is not known. The input lacks base qualities; no much larger clone sits a single base away. PBMCs were isolated by Ficoll-Paque density gradient centrifugation. This clonotype was sampled from a man younger than 30 who had mild COVID-19 (a few samples of this study predate the infection). The sample titles of this study are shuffled in the database, so cell type and time point are left out; the donor was told from shared clones. Input material: PBMCs or a T cell subset sorted from them (not recorded which). The V gene is TRBV5-1 and the J gene is TRBJ1-4; TRBD1 agrees with 7 junctional bases. The nucleotide sequence is TGCGCCAGCAGCTTTGACAGGGTGGACGAAAAACTGTTTTTT. It translates to CASSFDRVDEKLFF. The CDR3, completed at both ends by the reference TRBV5-1 and TRBJ1-4 genes, gives the full variable domain KAGVTQTPRYLIKTRGQQVTLSCSPISGHRSVSWYQQTPGQGLQFLFEYFSETQRNKGNFPGRFSGRQFSNSRSEMNVSTLELGDSALYLCASSFDRVDEKLFFGSGTQLSVL.